This T cell receptor (beta chain) was obtained from a study of CD8 T cells in ankylosing spondylitis. This clonotype was detected many times. TCRdb reprocessed the 5' RACE reads via MiXCR and lists one record per CDR3 protein. This table has 250,000 to 300,000 distinct CDR3 sequences, roughly 20% appearing once. Germline V CDR1 and CDR2: SGHVS, FNYEAQ. There are 17 residues in the CDR3. Trimming removed 1 base from V and 1 base from J, with 15 bases in between. The TCR was taken from a male donor with ankylosing spondylitis or in good health (not recorded which). The J gene is TRBJ2-3, the V gene TRBV7-6; D may be TRBD2 (5 bases). What was sequenced was blood, either unsorted or a sorted T cell fraction (not recorded which). The chain's CDR3 is CASSLGRSILGTDTQYF. CDR3 DNA sequence: TGTGCCAGCAGCTTAGGCAGGTCGATACTAGGCACAGATACGCAGTATTTT.